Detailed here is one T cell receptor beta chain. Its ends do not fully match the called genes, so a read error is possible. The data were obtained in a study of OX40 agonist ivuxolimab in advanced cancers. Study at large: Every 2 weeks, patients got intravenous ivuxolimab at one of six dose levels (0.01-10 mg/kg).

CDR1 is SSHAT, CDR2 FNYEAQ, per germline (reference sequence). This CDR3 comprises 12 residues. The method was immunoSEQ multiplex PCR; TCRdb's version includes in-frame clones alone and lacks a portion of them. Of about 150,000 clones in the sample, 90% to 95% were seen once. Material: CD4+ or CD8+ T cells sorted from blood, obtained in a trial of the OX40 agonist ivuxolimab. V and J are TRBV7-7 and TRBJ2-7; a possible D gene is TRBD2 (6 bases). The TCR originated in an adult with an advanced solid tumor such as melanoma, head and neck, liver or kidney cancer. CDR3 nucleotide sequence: TGTGCTAGCAGCTTAGCGGACGAGGTGCAGTACTTC. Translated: CASSLADEVQYF.